The 9 T cell receptor beta chains in this list originate from one sample, sequenced in a study of cytomegalovirus exposure and HLA in healthy donors listed by TCRdb under 2017. The library was obtained by the immunoSEQ multiplex PCR assay. For the multiplex PCR, a mixture combining 60 forward primers for TCR Vbeta segments and 13 reverse primers for TCR Jbeta segments was used. The table was pulled from immuneACCESS by TCRdb, which kept in-frame rearrangements only. Such tables lose some clones; where checked, under half of the loss comes from unresolved V genes, and the rest has no known cause. In this sample the table shows over 150,000 clones, approximately 84% of which occur a single time. The ten largest clones capture approximately 2.5% of the sample. Sequencing input: PBMCs. All receptors come from a man younger than 40 in good health and CMV-seropositive.

This chain links TRBV9 with TRBJ2-1, with 8 bases identical to TRBD2. The CDR3 length is 15 residues. Germline CDR1 is SGDLS and CDR2 is YYNGEE. Trimming at V came to 3 bases and at J to 4 bases, leaving 6 bases not matched to a gene. This CDR3 is CASSGAGTRYNEQFF. The CDR3 region has the DNA TGTGCCAGCAGCGGGGCCGGGACTAGGTACAATGAGCAGTTCTTC.

As for this clone: Germline and junction disagree at one end, which may indicate a read error. Different DNA sequences within this sample yield the same CDR3. The rearrangement links TRBV25-1 to TRBJ1-2, with D possibly matching TRBD1 (5 bases). In germline, CDR1 is MGHDK, CDR2 SYGVNS. The CDR3 length is 13 residues. CDR3 sequence reads: CASSGRDSYGYTF. The CDR3 nucleotides are TGTGCCAGCAGTGGGCGGGACTCCTATGGTTACACCTTC.

The chain joins TRBV11-1 to TRBJ2-7; 10 bases align to TRBD2. CDR3 size: 17 residues. Germline CDR1 SGHAT, CDR2 FQDESV (reference sequence). V shed 5 bases, J shed 2 bases, and the junction held 12 bases outside the gene matches. CDR3 region: CASSRTGTSVRAYEQYV. The CDR3 nucleotides read TGTGCCAGCAGCCGGACCGGGACTAGCGTCCGTGCCTACGAGCAGTACGTC.

The gene calls are TRBV13 and TRBJ2-1; TRBD2 is a possible D gene (5 bases). This CDR3 has 14 amino acids. The V gene's germline CDR1 is PRHDT and CDR2 FYEKMQ (reference sequence). Trimming took off 4 bases at V and 4 bases at J, with 11 bases between the two ends. CDR3 nucleotides: TGTGCCAGCAGCTCCAGCGGAAATTACAATGAGCAGTTCTTC. It specifies CASSSSGNYNEQFF.

This sequence joins TRBV5-1 and TRBJ2-5, with a possible D match to TRBD1 (8 bases). Looked up from germline, CDR1 is SGHRS and CDR2 is YFSETQ. The CDR3 extends over 18 amino acids. Trimming stripped 3 bases from V and 1 base from J, with 22 bases between. The CDR3 DNA sequence: TGCGCCAGCAGCTCAAGCGGACAGGGAGGGCCCCTCCAAGAGACCCAGTACTTC. Protein sequence: CASSSSGQGGPLQETQYF.

In regard to this clone: An end of the junction does not agree with germline; a read error may underlie this. The V call is TRBV14, the J call TRBJ2-7; no reliable D call. From germline, CDR1 is SGHDN and CDR2 FVKESK. The CDR3 has 13 residues. In DNA, the CDR3 is TGTGCCAGCAGCCAAGCACTATCCTCCGAGCAGTACTTC. Encoded protein: CASSQALSSEQYF.

The rearrangement joins TRBV6-5 to TRBJ2-2; 8 bases are shared with TRBD2. After removal of 7 bases from V and 4 bases from J, the junction contained 8 bases not matched to a gene. The CDR3 sequence is 15 residues long. In germline, CDR1 is MNHEY, CDR2 SVGAGI. CDR3 region: CASTKPGLGTGELFF. The CDR3 DNA sequence: TGTGCCAGCACCAAGCCGGGACTAGGCACCGGGGAGCTGTTTTTT.

This rearrangement joins TRBV9 to TRBJ1-2, with TRBD1 matching 7 bases. CDR1 is SGDLS, CDR2 YYNGEE, per germline. There are 14 residues in the CDR3. After removal of 0 bases from V and 4 bases from J, the junction contained 3 bases not matched to a gene. The DNA of the CDR3 is TGTGCCAGCAGCGTAGACAGGGGTGGCTATGGCTACACCTTC. This translates into CASSVDRGGYGYTF.

In its sample, this clone was seen a few times. The chain carries TRBV6-6 and TRBJ2-7; 9 bases agree with TRBD2. V was clipped by 5 bases and J by 5 bases; unmatched bases: 7. CDR3 length equals 14 residues. Per the germline V gene, CDR1 is MNHNY and CDR2 is SVGAGI (reference sequence). The CDR3 loop is CASSPDSGSHEQYV. DNA for the CDR3: TGTGCCAGCAGTCCCGATAGCGGGAGCCACGAGCAGTACGTC.